This T cell receptor beta chain was sequenced in a study of human T cells and chemical hapten exposure. Findings and limits, study-wide: Patch test score showed a positive correlation with PT1 expanded TCR counts.

Separate cDNA molecules received unique molecular identifiers, which the library attached to them. TCRdb used MiXCR to reprocess the RACE reads, holding one entry per CDR3 protein. The sample has 60,000 to 65,000 distinct CDR3 sequences; about 11% are singletons. This clonotype was recorded at least ten times. The antigen remains unidentified. The time point denotes: patch test 3, about 24 weeks after DPC sensitization. Stated treatment: therapeutic diphenylcyclopropenone sensitization with weekly scalp DPC. CDR1 is SGHTA and CDR2 is FQGNSA in the germline V gene. This CDR3 spans 16 amino acids. With 5 bases clipped from V and 2 bases from J, the junction kept 7 bases outside the gene matches.

The chain has TRBV7-2 and TRBJ2-2; 8 bases are shared with TRBD1. The receptor was derived from a woman aged 30 to 39 with alopecia areata. Some clones in this sample may be carry-over from other donors' samples. The sample consisted of whole blood, taken in connection with sensitization to the hapten diphenylcyclopropenone (DPC). The CDR3 sequence: CASSRTGQVNTGELFF. The CDR3 DNA reads TGTGCCAGCAGCAGGACGGGACAGGTTAACACCGGGGAGCTGTTTTTT.